These 17 T cell receptor beta chains share one sample of origin, sequenced in a study of T cell repertoires in cytomegalovirus infection. TCRdb ran MiXCR on the reads and lists one entry per CDR3 protein. This sample yields approximately 990,000 distinct CDR3 sequences, of which roughly a third are seen a single time; roughly 12% belongs to the top ten. The antigens for these receptors are not known. Material: cultured CD8+ T cells from PBMCs, obtained from culture after CMV antigen stimulation. Source of these receptors: a human donor in good health (CMV status not recorded). Some clones in this sample may be carry-over from other donors' samples.

This chain uses TRBV11-3 with TRBJ1-1; D might be TRBD1 (6 bases). This CDR3 is built from 16 residues. The germline CDR1 and CDR2 sequences are SGHNT and YENEEA. Trimming stripped 5 bases from V and 1 base from J, with 17 bases between. CDR3 in amino acids: CASSPSQGSSNTEAFF. The CDR3 DNA is TGTGCCAGCAGCCCATCGCAGGGGTCGTCGAACACTGAAGCTTTCTTT.

This clonotype was observed a few times. CDR3 residues: CASSMPPGELFF. The CDR3 nucleotides read TGTGCCAGCAGTATGCCCCCCGGGGAGCTGTTTTTT. V usage is TRBV7-9 and J usage is TRBJ2-2; D gene ambiguous. The CDR3 sequence is 12 residues long. Germline V gene lookup returns CDR1 SEHNR and CDR2 FQNEAQ (reference sequence). V shed 6 bases and J shed 6 bases, with 8 bases lying between them.

The rearrangement links TRBV6-1 to TRBJ1-2, with D uncertain. Germline CDR1 reads MNHNS; CDR2 reads SASEGT. The CDR3 loop spans 12 amino acids. Trimming took 4 bases from V and 4 from J, leaving 7 bases between them. This chain's CDR3 is CASSARIYGYTF. CDR3 DNA sequence: TGTGCCAGCAGTGCCCGAATCTATGGCTACACCTTC.

This chain links TRBV2 with TRBJ2-3; 8 bases line up with TRBD1. V lost 8 bases to trimming and J lost 1 base; unmatched junction nucleotides: 5. Germline lookup yields CDR1 SNHLY and CDR2 FYNNEI. The CDR3 extends over 14 amino acids. CDR3 residues: CASQTGVRTDTQYF. CDR3 DNA sequence: TGTGCCAGCCAGACAGGGGTCCGCACAGATACGCAGTATTTT. Together with reference TRBV2 and TRBJ2-3, the CDR3 gives the full variable domain: EPEVTQTPSHQVTQMGQEVILRCVPISNHLYFYWYRQILGQKVEFLVSFYNNEISEKSEIFDDQFSVERPDGSNFTLKIRSTKLEDSAMYFCASQTGVRTDTQYFGPGTRLTVL.

This clonotype came up a few times. V usage is TRBV20-1 and J usage is TRBJ2-7; D is unclear. The CDR3 totals 13 residues. The V gene lost 4 bases and the J gene lost 0 bases, with 10 bases spanning the gap. Germline V gene data show CDR1 as DFQATT and CDR2 as SNEGSKA (reference sequence). The CDR3 reads CSAMIQSSYEQYF. CDR3 coding DNA: TGCAGTGCTATGATACAGAGCTCCTACGAGCAGTACTTC.

This clonotype was detected only a few times. This chain links TRBV28 with TRBJ2-1; a possible D gene is TRBD2 (6 bases). V lost 6 bases and J lost 2, with 17 bases in between. Germline assignment: CDR1 MDHEN and CDR2 SYDVKM. CDR3 length equals 16 residues. CDR3 region: CASSPWRGSTYNEQFF. CDR3 DNA sequence: TGTGCCAGCAGCCCCTGGCGGGGATCTACCTACAATGAGCAGTTCTTC.

The chain joins TRBV27 to TRBJ2-7; D is unresolved. V lost 5 bases to trimming and J lost 5 bases, with 16 bases between them. The CDR3 runs to 14 residues. Germline V gene sequence: CDR1 MNHEY, CDR2 SMNVEV (reference sequence). In DNA, the CDR3 is TGTGCCAGCAGTCTATTAGGACGTGCAGACGAGCAGTACTTC. Its protein product is CASSLLGRADEQYF.

CDR3: CASSAALAEEQFF. Here the CDR3 DNA reads TGTGCCAGCAGCGCCGCACTAGCGGAAGAGCAGTTCTTC. This rearrangement joins TRBV7-6 to TRBJ2-1; 8 bases map to TRBD2. The CDR3 is 13 residues long. V shed 5 bases, J shed 10 bases, and the junction held 7 bases outside the gene matches. Germline CDR1 reads SGHVS; CDR2 reads FNYEAQ. Drawing the rest from reference TRBV7-6 and TRBJ2-1, the complete variable domain is GAGVSQSPRYKVTKRGQDVALRCDPISGHVSLYWYRQALGQGPEFLTYFNYEAQQDKSGLPNDRFSAERPEGSISTLTIQRTEQRDSAMYRCASSAALAEEQFFGPGTRLTVL.

The chain is built from TRBV19 and TRBJ1-2, with 7 bases that match TRBD1. V gave up 6 bases and J gave up 6 bases; unmatched junction bases: 7. From germline, CDR1 is LNHDA and CDR2 SQIVND (reference sequence). The CDR3 runs 13 residues. CDR3 coding DNA: TGTGCCAGTAGCGCGACAGGGTCGGATGGCTACACCTTC. Its translation is CASSATGSDGYTF.

This clonotype has a handful of counts. The chain uses TRBV5-6 and TRBJ2-2; 7 bases match TRBD2. Trimming removed 4 bases from V and 1 base from J; junction bases left unmatched: 4. This CDR3 spans 15 amino acids. Germline loops: CDR1 SGHDT, CDR2 YYEEEE. The CDR3 sequence: CASSGIAGNTGELFF. The CDR3 DNA sequence: TGTGCCAGCAGCGGGATAGCGGGGAACACCGGGGAGCTGTTTTTT. The full variable domain, its missing parts supplied by reference TRBV5-6 and TRBJ2-2, is DAGVTQSPTHLIKTRGQQVTLRCSPKSGHDTVSWYQQALGQGPQFIFQYYEEEERQRGNFPDRFSGHQFPNYSSELNVNALLLGDSALYLCASSGIAGNTGELFFGEGSRLTVL.

The chain has TRBV27 and TRBJ1-6, with D unresolved. CDR3 length equals 16 residues. Germline loops: CDR1 MNHEY, CDR2 SMNVEV (reference sequence). The V end was cut by 6 bases, the J end by 0 bases, with 12 bases between. CDR3 protein: CASRGRLSSYNSPLHF. The CDR3 DNA reads as TGTGCCAGCAGAGGACGCTTAAGCTCCTATAATTCACCCCTCCACTTT.

Only a few counts were recorded for this clonotype. CDR3 DNA sequence: TGTGCCAGCAGCAAGGACGGACCGGGAGATACGCAGTATTTT. Protein: CASSKDGPGDTQYF. V is TRBV7-6 and J is TRBJ2-3, with D unclear. The CDR3 extends over 14 amino acids. The germline V gene encodes CDR1 SGHVS and CDR2 FNYEAQ. Trimming shortened V by 5 bases and J by 5 bases, and 14 bases separated the two germline ends.

This clonotype was found many times. The rearrangement uses TRBV7-2 and TRBJ1-1; D is unresolved. Germline CDR1 and CDR2: SGHTA and FQGNSA. V lost 2 bases and J 0 bases, leaving 7 bases between the germline ends. The CDR3 contains 14 residues. The CDR3 reads CASSLTRMNTEAFF. The CDR3 coding sequence is TGTGCCAGCAGCTTAACCAGGATGAACACTGAAGCTTTCTTT.

This clonotype was detected a few times. The rearrangement uses TRBV6-1 and TRBJ2-7, with 11 bases aligning to TRBD1. Unmatched junction bases numbered 4, after V lost 2 bases and J lost 4 bases. CDR1 is MNHNS, CDR2 SASEGT, per germline. This CDR3 has 15 residues. CDR3 coding DNA: TGTGCCAGCAGTGAACGGACAGGGGGCAGGTACGAGCAGTACGTC. Translation: CASSERTGGRYEQYV.

This clonotype showed up just a few times. A much larger clone lies one base from this, so it may be a read error. The V call is TRBV7-6, the J call TRBJ1-5; no firm D call. Germline V gene data show CDR1 as SGHVS and CDR2 as FNYEAQ. Trimming removed 1 base at V and 0 bases at J, with 7 bases between. CDR3 size: 15 residues. The CDR3 region has the DNA TGTGCCAGCAGCTTAGAGGGATTTAGCAATCAGCCCCAGCATTTT. Residues: CASSLEGFSNQPQHF.

The chain combines TRBV19 with TRBJ1-2; TRBD1 is a possible D gene (5 bases). Deletions cut 8 bases from V and 6 bases from J, with 13 bases between. The CDR3 is made up of 12 amino acids. Germline-derived CDR1 and CDR2 are LNHDA and SQIVND (reference sequence). The CDR3 bases are TGTGCCAGTCTTACCGGGACGCATGGCTACACCTTC. It encodes CASLTGTHGYTF.

The V call is TRBV7-2, the J call TRBJ1-1, with TRBD1 as a possible D gene (5 bases). In germline, CDR1 is SGHTA, CDR2 FQGNSA. The CDR3 runs to 14 residues. Trimming pared 2 bases from V and 3 bases from J, leaving 10 bases between. The CDR3 protein is CASSLLGPHTEAFF. The CDR3 DNA reads TGTGCCAGCAGCTTACTGGGACCGCACACTGAAGCTTTCTTT.